What follows is one T cell receptor (beta chain) and its context. Its cognate antigen is unknown. Time point given: week 35, safety follow-up. A 20-mer mutant IDH1 peptide at 300 ug was injected subcutaneously with topical imiquimod. The sample belongs to a study of a mutant IDH1 vaccine in newly diagnosed glioma. Study-level background: Onset of vaccination occurred 4-6 weeks following radiotherapy alone, or with temozolomide cycles. Prior therapy was radiotherapy, temozolomide, or both; most received both.

Clones were read by immunoSEQ multiplex PCR, and TCRdb kept only the in-frame ones, dropping some. There are tens of thousands of clones in the sample; less than 90% occur only once, and roughly 1.6% lies in the top ten. V lost 6 bases to trimming and J lost 1 base, with 9 bases between them. Germline V gives CDR1 SNHLY, CDR2 FYNNEI. This CDR3 has 13 residues. The chain is built from TRBV2 and TRBJ2-5; no firm D call. This sequence originates from a man aged 40-49 years with glioma. Sequences were derived from PBMCs, sampled from a glioma patient whose treatment included an IDH1 peptide vaccine. The CDR3 region has the DNA TGTGCCAGCAGCCGATCCGGCCAAGAGACCCAGTACTTC. Translation: CASSRSGQETQYF.